Detailed here is one TCR beta chain. The data originate from a study of blood T cell repertoires in COVID-19. Study-wide context: COVID-19 samples collected from the United States, Italy and Spain covered acute and convalescent phases.

Germline V lookup: CDR1 WNHNN, CDR2 SYGVQD (reference sequence). There are 16 residues in the CDR3. V gave up 6 bases and J gave up 1 base; unmatched junction bases: 12. Methods used by the authors: Estimation of nucleated cell counts relied on the amplification of reference gene primers. The data were produced by immunoSEQ multiplex PCR, yet TCRdb's version contains in-frame clones alone and is incomplete. V and J calls and clone size follow that table, whereas D and trimming were derived from the DNA. The repertoire holds tens of thousands of clones, roughly 85% seen once, with 1.5% to 2% in the top ten.

This receptor was obtained from a man aged 25-45 years with acute or convalescent COVID-19. The gene calls are TRBV10-1 and TRBJ2-7; 7 positions match TRBD2. The specimen was peripheral blood. CDR3 sequence (DNA): TGCGCCAGCAGCAGAAACTTTTGGGGAGGGTCCTACGAGCAGTACTTC. Protein: CASSRNFWGGSYEQYF.